This T cell receptor beta chain is drawn from a study of shared clonotypes between healthy human individuals. On the study more broadly: Per donor, CD8 memory used one plate, CD8 naive used two, CD4 memory used three and CD4 naive used three.

On sorted subsets, replicate PCRs used 200 ng DNA, or tens of thousands of T cell genomes. Produced via immunoSEQ multiplex PCR; TCRdb's table is partial and in-frame only. The sample has approximately 95,000 clones; about 68% are singletons. A word on this clone: What it recognizes is unknown.

From germline, CDR1 is SEHNR and CDR2 FQNEAQ (reference sequence). The CDR3 is made up of 13 amino acids. V shed 2 bases and J shed 9 bases, with 11 bases lying between them. Study conclusions and caveats: Generally, naive subsets came out with larger estimated richness than memory subsets.

Sequenced sample: memory CD8+ T cells sorted from blood. The subset is: CD45RO+ cells pooled with CCR7-negative TemRA cells. J is TRBJ1-5 and V is TRBV7-9; possible D gene TRBD1, 6 bases. The sequence was obtained from a man aged 30 to 45 in good health. The CDR3 region is CASSLRGAGPQHF. CDR3 DNA sequence: TGTGCCAGCAGCTTAAGGGGGGCGGGGCCCCAGCATTTT. Combining the CDR3 with reference TRBV7-9 and TRBJ1-5 gives the whole variable domain DTGVSQNPRHKITKRGQNVTFRCDPISEHNRLYWYRQTLGQGPEFLTYFQNEAQLEKSRLLSDRFSAERPKGSFSTLEIQRTEQGDSAMYLCASSLRGAGPQHFGDGTRLSIL.